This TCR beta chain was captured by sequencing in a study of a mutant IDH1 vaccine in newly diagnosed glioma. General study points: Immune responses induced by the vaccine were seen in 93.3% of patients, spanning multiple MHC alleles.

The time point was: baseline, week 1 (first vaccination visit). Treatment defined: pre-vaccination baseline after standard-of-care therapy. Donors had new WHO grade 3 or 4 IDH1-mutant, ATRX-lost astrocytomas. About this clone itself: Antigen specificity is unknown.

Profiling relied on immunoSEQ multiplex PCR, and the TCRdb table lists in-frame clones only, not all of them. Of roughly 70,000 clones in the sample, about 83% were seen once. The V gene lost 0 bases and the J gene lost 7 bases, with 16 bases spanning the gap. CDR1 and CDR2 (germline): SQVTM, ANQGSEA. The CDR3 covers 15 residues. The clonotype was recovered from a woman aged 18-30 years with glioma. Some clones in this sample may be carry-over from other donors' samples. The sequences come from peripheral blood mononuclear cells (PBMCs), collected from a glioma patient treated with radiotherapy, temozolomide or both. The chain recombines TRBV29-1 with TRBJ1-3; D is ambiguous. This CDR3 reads CSVEDPGEARNTIYF. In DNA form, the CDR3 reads TGCAGCGTTGAAGATCCTGGGGAGGCTCGGAACACCATATATTTT.